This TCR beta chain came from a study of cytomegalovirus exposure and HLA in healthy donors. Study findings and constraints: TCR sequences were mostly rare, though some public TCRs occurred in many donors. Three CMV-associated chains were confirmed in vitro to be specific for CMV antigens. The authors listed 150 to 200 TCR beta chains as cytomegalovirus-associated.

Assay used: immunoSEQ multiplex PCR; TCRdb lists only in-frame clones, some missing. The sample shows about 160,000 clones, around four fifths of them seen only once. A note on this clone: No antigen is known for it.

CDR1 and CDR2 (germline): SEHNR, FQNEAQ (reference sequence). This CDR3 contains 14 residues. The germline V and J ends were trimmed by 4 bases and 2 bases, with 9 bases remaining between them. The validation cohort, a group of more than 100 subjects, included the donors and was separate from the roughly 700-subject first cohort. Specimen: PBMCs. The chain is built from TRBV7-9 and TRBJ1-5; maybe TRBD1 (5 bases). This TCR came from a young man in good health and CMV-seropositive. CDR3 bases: TGTGCCAGCAGCTCTGACAGCGGCAATCAGCCCCAGCATTTT. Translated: CASSSDSGNQPQHF.